The rows below give T cell receptor beta chains drawn from one sample of a study of blood T cell repertoires in COVID-19. Produced via immunoSEQ multiplex PCR; TCRdb's table is partial and in-frame only. The data contain more than 150,000 clones, roughly 86% of them singletons. The sequenced material came from peripheral blood. The receptors derive from a man in his forties with active or convalescent COVID-19. CDR3s include the opening cysteine and the closing phenylalanine or tryptophan. D genes are given only for firm matches. Clone sizes are given selectively: once, few, many, or a class where the clone is expanded.

>TRBV5-1|TRBJ2-7|few|NA
TGCGCCAGCAGCTTGGACGGTGCCTACGAGCAGTACTTC
CASSLDGAYEQYF
>TRBV4-1|TRBJ1-5|NA|TRBD1
TGCGCCAGCAGCCATGGACAGGGAAAACAGCCCCAGCATTTT
CASSHGQGKQPQHF
>TRBV19|TRBJ2-3|NA|TRBD2
TGTGCCAGTAGTATCGGGGCGGGGGGTAGCACAGATACGCAGTATTTT
CASSIGAGGSTDTQYF
>TRBV2|TRBJ1-1|NA|TRBD1
TGTGCCAGCAGTGAAGCTTTGGGACAGGGAGTCTTAGGGACTGAAGCTTTCTTT
CASSEALGQGVLGTEAFF
>TRBV6-2/TRBV6-3|TRBJ2-3|NA|NA
TGTGCCAGCAGCCCTCCGGGAAGCACAGATACGCAGTATTTT
CASSPPGSTDTQYF
>TRBV27|TRBJ1-4|NA|NA
TGTGCCAGCAGTCGGGGAGGGGGGGGAAAACTGTTTTTT
CASSRGGGGKLFF
>TRBV11-2|TRBJ1-3|NA|TRBD1
TGTGCCAGCAGCTTAGAACCTGGACAGGCGATCTCTGGAAACACCATATATTTT
CASSLEPGQAISGNTIYF
>TRBV19|TRBJ1-6|NA|NA
TGTGCCAGTGCGGTATTTGGGGGGGAATCACCCCTCCACTTT
CASAVFGGESPLHF
>TRBV28|TRBJ1-5|NA|TRBD1
TGTGCCAGCAGTGAGGGGGCCCCCAATCAGCCCCAGCATTTT
CASSEGAPNQPQHF
>TRBV7-9|TRBJ2-1|NA|TRBD1
TGTGCCAGCAGCTTGCTTCCCCACAGGGGGTTTGACAATGAGCAGTTCTTC
CASSLLPHRGFDNEQFF
>TRBV27|TRBJ2-7|NA|TRBD2
TGTGCCAACAGGGAACGACTAGCGGGAACCTACGAGCAGTACTTC
CANRERLAGTYEQYF
>TRBV6-6|TRBJ2-3|NA|TRBD2
TGTGCCAGCACCGCGAGCGGGGGGGGCACAGATACGCAGTATTTT
CASTASGGGTDTQYF
>TRBV12-3/TRBV12-4|TRBJ1-5|NA|NA
TGTGCCAGCCTTGTGGCCGGCAATCAGCCCCAGCATTTT
CASLVAGNQPQHF
>TRBV7-2|TRBJ1-1|once|NA
TGTGCCAGGGGAGCCCGGGGGGCAGGTACTGAAGCTTTCTTT
CARGARGAGTEAFF
>TRBV5-6|TRBJ1-4|NA|TRBD1
TGTGCCAGTAGTGGCCTGACCGGGACAGTGAATGAAAAACTGTTTTTT
CASSGLTGTVNEKLFF
>TRBV30|TRBJ1-3|NA|NA
TGTGCCTGGAGTGACAGGGCAGCTGGAAACACCATATATTTT
CAWSDRAAGNTIYF
>TRBV3-1/TRBV3-2|TRBJ2-7|NA|TRBD2
TGTGCCAGCAGCGAGGGAGGGCGGCAGTACTTC
CASSEGGRQYF
>TRBV19|TRBJ1-2|NA|TRBD1
TGTGCCAGTAGTACCAGACAGGGTGGCTATGGCTACACCTTC
CASSTRQGGYGYTF
>TRBV11-3|TRBJ2-7|once|TRBD1
TGTGCCAGCAGCCCCGGGGACAGCTCCTACGAGCAGTACTTC
CASSPGDSSYEQYF
>TRBV11-2|TRBJ2-7|NA|NA
TGTGCCAGCCAGGGGCACTTCGGGGCCTACGAGCAGTACTTC
CASQGHFGAYEQYF
>TRBV3-1/TRBV3-2|TRBJ2-1|NA|TRBD1
TGTGCCAGCAGCCAAAACGTACAGGGGGCAGGTGAGCAGTTCTTC
CASSQNVQGAGEQFF
>TRBV4-1|TRBJ1-6|NA|NA
TGCGCCAGCAGCCCACAGAGCTCCTATAATTCACCCCTCCACTTT
CASSPQSSYNSPLHF
>TRBV5-1|TRBJ1-2|NA|NA
TGCGCCAGCAGCTCGGCGCCAGGGAACGACTATGGCTACACCTTC
CASSSAPGNDYGYTF
>TRBV19|TRBJ1-2|NA|TRBD1
TGTGCCAGTACTGGGAGGACAGGAGAGCTTTATGGCTACACCTTC
CASTGRTGELYGYTF
>TRBV19|TRBJ1-2|NA|TRBD1
TGTGCCAGTAGCCAACAGGGGGACTATGGCTACACCTTC
CASSQQGDYGYTF
>TRBV12-3/TRBV12-4|TRBJ1-1|NA|NA
TGTGCCAGCAGACAGAGTTGGTGGGCTTTCTTT
CASRQSWWAFF
>TRBV6-1|TRBJ2-2|NA|NA
TGTGCCAGCAGTGAGGGGGCGGGTGTCGGGGAGCTGTTTTTT
CASSEGAGVGELFF
>TRBV5-1|TRBJ2-7|NA|TRBD1
TGCGCCAGCAGCTTAAGACAGGGGGTTGCCTACGAGCAGTACTTC
CASSLRQGVAYEQYF
>TRBV27|TRBJ2-5|NA|NA
TGTGCCAGCAGTTTACAGGGGCCCGAGACCCAGTACTTC
CASSLQGPETQYF
>TRBV9|TRBJ2-1|NA|NA
TGTGCCAGCAGCGTTTCGGGGGAAACCTACAATGAGCAGTTCTTC
CASSVSGETYNEQFF
>TRBV5-1|TRBJ2-1|NA|NA
TGCGCCAGCAGCTCGTCGGGGGACTCCTACAATGAGCAGTTCTTC
CASSSSGDSYNEQFF
>TRBV6-5|TRBJ1-6|NA|TRBD1
TGTGCCAGCTCTCTCAGGGGGCGATCACCCCTCCACTTT
CASSLRGRSPLHF
>TRBV10-3|TRBJ2-5|NA|NA
TGTGCCATCAGTGAACGACAGCAAGAGACCCAGTACTTC
CAISERQQETQYF
>TRBV29-1|TRBJ1-2|few|TRBD1
TGCAGCGTTGAAGATCGGACAGGATATGGCTACACCTTC
CSVEDRTGYGYTF
>TRBV7-6|TRBJ2-3|NA|NA
TGTGCCAGCAGCTTAGCGGATGGGCCCACAGATACGCAGTATTTT
CASSLADGPTDTQYF
>TRBV6-6|TRBJ2-1|NA|NA
TGTGCCAGCAGCCTGGGGGGGGGCGCGGGGATCTACGAGCAGTTCTTC
CASSLGGGAGIYEQFF
>TRBV28|TRBJ1-6|NA|TRBD1
TGTGCCAGCAGTAAGTGGACAGGTTGGCTCGATAATTCACCCCTCCACTTT
CASSKWTGWLDNSPLHF
>TRBV9|TRBJ2-7|NA|NA
TGTGCCAGCAGCGTTTCAGACAGGAGTAACTACGAGCAGTACTTC
CASSVSDRSNYEQYF
>TRBV9|TRBJ1-2|NA|NA
TGTGCCAGCAGCGTAGGAGCGGAAATAGGCTATGGCTACACCTTC
CASSVGAEIGYGYTF
>TRBV27|TRBJ1-5|NA|NA
TGTGCCAGCAGTTTCCGCGGGGGGGGGCTGAATCAGCCCCAGCATTTT
CASSFRGGGLNQPQHF
>TRBV7-9|TRBJ1-2|once|TRBD1
TGTGCCAGCAGCTCCTTCCGCGGGACAGCTAACTATGGCTACACCTTC
CASSSFRGTANYGYTF
>TRBV6-2/TRBV6-3|TRBJ1-1|NA|NA
TGTGCCAGCAGTTACTCCTTGACTGAAGCTTTCTTT
CASSYSLTEAFF
>TRBV6-6|TRBJ2-2|NA|NA
TGTGCCATCCGGCGGGGGCAGAACACCGGGGAGCTGTTTTTT
CAIRRGQNTGELFF
>TRBV30|TRBJ2-3|NA|TRBD2
TGTGCCTGGAGCCTAAGCGGGGGGAGGGCAGATACGCAGTATTTT
CAWSLSGGRADTQYF